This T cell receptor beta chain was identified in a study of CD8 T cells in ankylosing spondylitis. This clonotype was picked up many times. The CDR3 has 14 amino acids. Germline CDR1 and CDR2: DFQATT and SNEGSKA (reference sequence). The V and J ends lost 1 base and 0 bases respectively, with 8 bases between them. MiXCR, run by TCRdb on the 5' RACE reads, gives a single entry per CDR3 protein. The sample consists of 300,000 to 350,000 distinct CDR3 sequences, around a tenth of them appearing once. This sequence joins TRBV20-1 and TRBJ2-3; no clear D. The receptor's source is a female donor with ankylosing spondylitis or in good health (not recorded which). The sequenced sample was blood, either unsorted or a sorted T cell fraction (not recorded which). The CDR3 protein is CSARAGFSTDTQYF. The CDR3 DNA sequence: TGCAGTGCTAGAGCGGGTTTTAGCACAGATACGCAGTATTTT.